What follows is one TCR beta chain and its context. This entry belongs to a study of T cell responses to AZD1222 COVID-19 vaccine. Repertoires were generated with immunoSEQ multiplex PCR, while TCRdb's copy carries only in-frame clones and drops some. The table records approximately 190,000 clones, under 95% of them present only once. The material sequenced was peripheral blood, taken 28 days after the second AZD1222 dose. The TCR was taken from an adult who received the AZD1222 COVID-19 vaccine.

The CDR3 is CASSLGGVRSNQPQHF. CDR3 DNA sequence: TGTGCCAGCAGCTTAGGAGGGGTCCGGTCCAATCAGCCCCAGCATTTT. The V and J genes are TRBV7-2 and TRBJ1-5; weak D call: TRBD1 (5 bases). Between the trimmed V and J ends, which lost 1 base and 3 bases, there was a span of 13 bases. Per the germline V gene, CDR1 is SGHTA and CDR2 is FQGNSA. This CDR3 has 16 residues.